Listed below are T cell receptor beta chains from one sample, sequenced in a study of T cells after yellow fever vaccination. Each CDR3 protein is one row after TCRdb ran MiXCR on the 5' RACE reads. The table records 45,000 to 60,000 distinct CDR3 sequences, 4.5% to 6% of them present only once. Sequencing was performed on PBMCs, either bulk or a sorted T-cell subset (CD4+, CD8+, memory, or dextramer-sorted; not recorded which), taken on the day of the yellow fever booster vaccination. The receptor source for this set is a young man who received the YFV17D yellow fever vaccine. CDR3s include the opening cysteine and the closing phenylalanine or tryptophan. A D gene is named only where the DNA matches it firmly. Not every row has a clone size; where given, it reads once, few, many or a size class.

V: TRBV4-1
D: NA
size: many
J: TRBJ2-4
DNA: TGCGCCAGCAGCCAAGACTTGGGCATTCAGTACTTC
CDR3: CASSQDLGIQYF

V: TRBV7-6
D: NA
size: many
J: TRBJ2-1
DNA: TGTGCCAGCAGCTTTAGTTTGGGAACAAACAATGAGCAGTTCTTC
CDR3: CASSFSLGTNNEQFF

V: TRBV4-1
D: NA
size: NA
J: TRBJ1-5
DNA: TGCGCCAGCAGCCAAGATGCCTGGGGGAATCAGCCCCAGCATTTT
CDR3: CASSQDAWGNQPQHF

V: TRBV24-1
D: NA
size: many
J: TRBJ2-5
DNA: TGTGCCACCAGTGGAAGTTTTCCCAAGGAAGAGACCCAGTACTTC
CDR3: CATSGSFPKEETQYF

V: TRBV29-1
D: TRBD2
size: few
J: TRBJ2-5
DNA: TGCAGCGTTGGGGCTAGCGGTGGGGAGACCCAGTACTTC
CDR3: CSVGASGGETQYF

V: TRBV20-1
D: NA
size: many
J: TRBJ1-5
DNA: TGCAGTGCTATTTGGGGTTGGGGGGCCGGTCAGCCCCAGCATTTT
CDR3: CSAIWGWGAGQPQHF

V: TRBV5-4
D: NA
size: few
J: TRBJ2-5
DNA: TGTGCCAGCAGCCGAATGGCCTCCCTACAAGAGACCCAGTACTTC
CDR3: CASSRMASLQETQYF

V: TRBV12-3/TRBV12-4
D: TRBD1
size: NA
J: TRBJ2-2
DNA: TGTGCCAGCACCCCAGGGGGCTGGAACACCGGGGAGCTGTTTTTT
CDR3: CASTPGGWNTGELFF

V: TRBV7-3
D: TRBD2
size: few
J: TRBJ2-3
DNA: TGTGCCAGCAGCTCTAGCGGGGGGGAGGCAGATACGCAGTATTTT
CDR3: CASSSSGGEADTQYF

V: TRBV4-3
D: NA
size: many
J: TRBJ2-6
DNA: TGCGCCAGCAGCCAAGATGTTTCTGGGGCCAACGTCCTGACTTTC
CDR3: CASSQDVSGANVLTF

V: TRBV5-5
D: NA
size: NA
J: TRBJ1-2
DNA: TGTGCCAGCAGCTTGGGTGGAGGGAATATACATGGCTACACCTTC
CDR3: CASSLGGGNIHGYTF

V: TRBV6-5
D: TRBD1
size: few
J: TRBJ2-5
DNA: TGTGCCAGCAGCCTCCCGGACAGGGGTATTTTTGAGACCCAGTACTTC
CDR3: CASSLPDRGIFETQYF

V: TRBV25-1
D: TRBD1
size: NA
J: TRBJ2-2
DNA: TGTGCCACGGACAGGGGGTCCGGGGAGCTGTTTTTT
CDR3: CATDRGSGELFF

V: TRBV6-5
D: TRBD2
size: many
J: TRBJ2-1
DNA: TGTGCCAGCAGTTACTCCGGGGGGGTATTCAATGAGCAGTTCTTC
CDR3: CASSYSGGVFNEQFF

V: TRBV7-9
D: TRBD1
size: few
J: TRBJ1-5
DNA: TGTGCCAGCAGTCGGACAGGGATCAATCAGCCCCAGCATTTT
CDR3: CASSRTGINQPQHF

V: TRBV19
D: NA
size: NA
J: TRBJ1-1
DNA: TGTGCCAGTAGTCCCCCGGGATTCGAAGCTTTCTTT
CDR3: CASSPPGFEAFF

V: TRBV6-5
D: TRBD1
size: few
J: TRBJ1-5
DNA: TGTGCCAGCAGTCTACAGGGGCCCTATCAGCCCCAGCATTTT
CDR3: CASSLQGPYQPQHF

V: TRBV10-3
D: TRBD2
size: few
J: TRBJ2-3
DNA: TGTGCCATCAGTGACCTAGCGGGGGCCCCACGGACAGATACGCAGTATTTT
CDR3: CAISDLAGAPRTDTQYF